A single sample gave rise to the 24 T cell receptor beta chains below, sequenced in a study of read filtering for tumor transcriptome and immune sequencing. Molecular barcoded adaptors covering alpha/delta and beta/gamma chains were used on roughly 400 ng RNA. TCRdb recomputed calls from the reads with MiXCR, one row per CDR3 protein. The table shows 35,000 to 40,000 distinct CDR3 sequences, with about 13% occurring only once. Sample: a population of CD138-negative cells sorted from bone marrow. These receptors originate from a donor at least 40 years old with multiple myeloma.

This clonotype showed up many times. The chain is built from TRBV20-1 and TRBJ2-7; 11 bases align to TRBD2. Germline CDR1 and CDR2: DFQATT and SNEGSKA (reference sequence). The CDR3 runs 12 residues. This chain's CDR3 is CSTLAGGGEQYF. In DNA, the CDR3 is TGCAGCACTCTAGCGGGAGGTGGCGAGCAGTACTTC.

This clonotype was recorded at least ten times. The chain combines TRBV3-1 with TRBJ1-1, with TRBD1 matching over 9 bases. This CDR3 has 14 residues. V shed 1 base and J 10 bases; nucleotides not matched to a gene: 7. Per germline, CDR1 LGHDT and CDR2 YNNKEL (reference sequence). The CDR3 nucleotides read TGTGCCAGCAGCCAAGTTCTGGGGACAGGGCTAGCTTTCTTT. This encodes CASSQVLGTGLAFF.

This clonotype was seen many times. The V call is TRBV7-6, the J call TRBJ1-5, with D perhaps matching TRBD1 (6 bases). Trimming pared 5 bases from V and 5 bases from J, leaving 16 bases between. The CDR3 totals 15 residues. Germline CDR1 SGHVS, CDR2 FNYEAQ. The CDR3 DNA sequence: TGTGCCAGCAGCCCCTCATCGGGGGGCTATCAGCCCCAGCATTTT. Translated: CASSPSSGGYQPQHF.

This clonotype came up many times. V and J are TRBV6-1 and TRBJ1-5; D might be TRBD1 (5 bases). V lost 3 bases to trimming and J lost 0 bases, with 9 bases between them. The germline CDR1 and CDR2 sequences are MNHNS and SASEGT. This CDR3 region has 15 residues. The chain's CDR3 is CASSEGPHSNQPQHF. The DNA of the CDR3 is TGTGCCAGCAGTGAGGGACCTCATAGCAATCAGCCCCAGCATTTT.

In this sample, this clonotype turned up many times. The rearrangement joins TRBV29-1 to TRBJ1-1; D not certain. Between the trimmed V and J ends, which lost 7 bases and 0 bases, there was a span of 12 bases. There are 13 residues in the CDR3. Germline-derived CDR1 and CDR2 are SQVTM and ANQGSEA. Here the CDR3 DNA reads TGCAGCGCCGATAGAGGAATGAACACTGAAGCTTTCTTT. Protein product: CSADRGMNTEAFF.

This clonotype was observed at least ten times. V gene TRBV12-3 or TRBV12-4 combines with J gene TRBJ1-5; 10 nucleotides match TRBD1. This CDR3 region has 14 residues. The V gene end was trimmed by 5 bases and the J gene end by 4 bases; junction bases not matched to a gene: 2. CDR3 DNA: TGTGCCAGCAGTATGGGACAGGGGAATCAGCCCCAGCATTTT. Amino acid sequence: CASSMGQGNQPQHF.

This clonotype was observed at least ten times. This chain links TRBV5-1 with TRBJ2-7; 7 bases align to TRBD1. This CDR3 has 14 amino acids. Germline CDR1 and CDR2: SGHRS and YFSETQ. V lost 4 bases and J lost 1; bases outside the gene matches: 5. CDR3 residues: CASSLMTGSYEQYF. The CDR3 region has the DNA TGCGCCAGCAGCCTGATGACAGGGTCCTACGAGCAGTACTTC.

Turning to this clonotype: Since a much larger clone is just one base distant, this may be a read error. The gene calls are TRBV5-1 and TRBJ1-1; D is possibly TRBD1 (6 bases). CDR1 and CDR2 (germline): SGHRS, YFSETQ. The CDR3 spans 15 residues. CDR3 protein: CASSLFAGVNTEDFF. The CDR3 nucleotides read TGCGCCAGCAGCTTGTTCGCAGGGGTGAACACTGAAGATTTCTTT.

This clonotype has a count of ten or more. The chain joins TRBV20-1 to TRBJ1-3; D gene unclear. The V gene's germline CDR1 is DFQATT and CDR2 SNEGSKA (reference sequence). The CDR3 is 14 amino acids. Trimming removed 3 bases at V and 2 bases at J, with 11 bases between. The CDR3 coding sequence is TGCAGTGCTAGGATTGGGCAAACTGGAAACACCATATATTTT. Its translation: CSARIGQTGNTIYF.

A remark on this clonotype: A much more abundant neighbour one base away suggests this may be a read error. The chain combines TRBV7-2 with TRBJ2-7; perhaps TRBD1 as D (7 bases). Between the trimmed V and J ends, which lost 5 bases and 2 bases, there was a span of 22 bases. From germline, CDR1 is SGHTA and CDR2 FQGNSA. The length of the CDR3 is 17 residues. For the CDR3, the DNA is TGTGCCAGCAGCGAGAGAGGAGGGGGCCTCAGCACCTACGAGCAGTACTTC. It is translated as CASSERGGGLSTYEQYF.

Many counts were recorded for this clonotype. J is TRBJ2-5 and V is TRBV2; 10 bases are a match to TRBD2. V lost 8 bases and J lost 1; bases outside the gene matches: 7. The CDR3 spans 15 residues. Germline values: CDR1 SNHLY, CDR2 FYNNEI. CDR3 nucleotides: TGTGCCAGCCCAAGACTAGCGGGCACCCAAGAGACCCAGTACTTC. Translating it yields CASPRLAGTQETQYF.

This clonotype was seen at least ten times. The chain carries TRBV10-2 and TRBJ1-2; 10 bases align to TRBD1. The V segment lost 7 bases and the J segment 3 bases; nucleotides outside the gene matches: 2. CDR3 length: 13 amino acids. The germline CDR1 and CDR2 sequences are WSHSY and SAAADI. CDR3 coding DNA: TGCGCCAGCATGGGGACAGGGGACTATGGCTACACCTTC. Protein: CASMGTGDYGYTF.

This clonotype was seen ten or more times. The chain combines TRBV7-8 with TRBJ1-2; 7 nucleotides align to TRBD1. The J segment lost 0 bases and the V segment lost 3 bases, leaving 7 bases of the junction unmatched. The CDR3 runs to 16 residues. Germline values: CDR1 SGHVS, CDR2 FQNEAQ. Here the CDR3 reads CASSLMRGLSNYGYTF. CDR3 nucleotides: TGTGCCAGCAGCTTGATGAGGGGGCTCTCTAACTATGGCTACACCTTC.

This clonotype has at least ten counts. The chain is built from TRBV11-2 and TRBJ2-4; TRBD2 agrees at 7 bases. Trimming at V came to 4 bases and at J to 7 bases, leaving 1 base not matched to a gene. This CDR3 is built from 12 residues. CDR1 is SGHAT and CDR2 is FQNNGV in the germline V gene. The CDR3 coding sequence is TGTGCCAGCAGCTGGGACTACAACATTCAGTACTTC. Protein sequence: CASSWDYNIQYF.

This clonotype has ten or more counts. The chain uses TRBV29-1 and TRBJ2-3, with TRBD2 as a possible D gene (7 bases). This CDR3 spans 15 amino acids. V dropped 8 bases and J dropped 1 base, with 19 bases sitting between them. CDR1 is SQVTM, CDR2 ANQGSEA, per germline. CDR3 amino acids: CSILGGGDGTDTQYF. CDR3 nucleotide sequence: TGCAGCATCCTAGGGGGGGGAGATGGCACAGATACGCAGTATTTT.

This clonotype was recorded many times. V usage is TRBV5-1 and J usage is TRBJ2-1; 7 positions agree with TRBD2. Germline assignment: CDR1 SGHRS and CDR2 YFSETQ. With 0 bases clipped from V and 9 bases from J, the junction kept 9 bases outside the gene matches. The CDR3 length is 15 residues. CDR3 protein: CASSLVKSSGIEQFF. CDR3 nucleotides: TGCGCCAGCAGCTTGGTCAAATCGAGCGGGATTGAGCAGTTCTTC.

For this clonotype: One base away lies a much larger clone, so this may be a sequencing read error. Because the CDR3 is missing its conserved closing phenylalanine or tryptophan, this is likely a read error. V gene TRBV20-1 combines with J gene TRBJ2-7; 10 bases are a match to TRBD1. The CDR3 runs 16 residues. J was trimmed by 3 bases and V by 0 bases; bases with no gene match: 8. Per the germline V gene, CDR1 is DFQATT and CDR2 is SNEGSKA (reference sequence). The CDR3 is CSARDRDRGTGYEQYL. CDR3 bases: TGCAGTGCTAGAGATCGGGACAGGGGCACAGGCTACGAGCAGTACCTC.

In this sample, this clonotype turned up a few times. The chain is built from TRBV6-2 or TRBV6-3 and TRBJ1-3; 8 bases are a match to TRBD1. The CDR3 spans 15 residues. Per the germline V gene, CDR1 is MNHEY and CDR2 is SVGEGT. V lost 8 bases, J lost 2 bases, and 8 bases stayed unmatched. The CDR3 spells CASGKPTGAGNTIYF. CDR3 coding DNA: TGTGCCAGCGGAAAGCCGACAGGGGCTGGAAACACCATATATTTT.

About this clonotype: Given a much more abundant clone one base away, this may be a read error. The chain employs TRBV28 and TRBJ2-3; D is uncertain. The germline V gene encodes CDR1 MDHEN and CDR2 SYDVKM. This CDR3 contains 12 residues. V dropped 4 bases and J dropped 8 bases, with 10 bases sitting between them. CDR3 in DNA: TGTGCCAGCAGTTCGTTTCGTATTACGCAGTATTTT. Translated: CASSSFRITQYF.

The sample holds many counts of this clonotype. This chain's CDR3 is CSASPRSNHFWVSDTQYF. The CDR3 nucleotides are TGCAGTGCTAGTCCCCGTTCCAATCACTTTTGGGTTTCAGATACGCAGTATTTT. The chain joins TRBV20-1 to TRBJ2-3; the D is unclear. The germline CDR1 and CDR2 sequences are DFQATT and SNEGSKA (reference sequence). The CDR3 has 18 residues. Trimming removed 3 bases from V and 4 bases from J, with 26 bases in between.

This clonotype has ten or more counts. CDR3 in amino acids: CASSTSGRLGTDTQYF. In DNA, the CDR3 is TGTGCCAGCAGCACTAGCGGGAGACTCGGCACAGATACGCAGTATTTT. This rearrangement joins TRBV7-3 to TRBJ2-3; 11 bases are shared with TRBD2. This CDR3 comprises 16 residues. Trimming removed 5 bases from V and 1 base from J; junction bases left unmatched: 5. CDR1 and CDR2 from the germline V gene are SGHTA and FQGTGA.

In regard to this clonotype: A junction boundary mismatches the germline segment, possibly from a read error. The gene calls are TRBV6-1 and TRBJ2-1; 8 positions match TRBD2. This CDR3 has 20 amino acids. Per germline, CDR1 MNHNS and CDR2 SASEGT. The CDR3 loop reads CASSPGLQDIGRASFNERLF. The CDR3 nucleotides are TGTGCCAGCAGCCCCGGGCTCCAGGATATCGGGAGGGCCTCTTTTAATGAGCGGCTCTTC.

Concerning this clonotype: This may come from a read error, since a much larger clone is one base off. The CDR3 sequence is CASSRPAGGAYEQYF. The CDR3 DNA reads as TGCGCCAGCAGCCGCCCCGCAGGGGGTGCCTACGAGCAGTACTTC. The chain combines TRBV4-1 with TRBJ2-7, with TRBD1 matching 7 bases. This CDR3 has 15 residues. V was pared by 4 bases and J by 2 bases, with 8 bases of the junction left unmatched. Germline V lookup: CDR1 MGHRA, CDR2 YSYEKL.

This clonotype appeared many times. The V call is TRBV6-5, the J call TRBJ2-5; maybe TRBD2 (6 bases). V was trimmed by 6 bases and J by 4 bases, leaving 21 bases between them. Germline V CDR1 and CDR2: MNHEY, SVGAGI. The CDR3 has 16 residues. CDR3 protein: CASRGTGTPKGETQYF. The CDR3 DNA reads TGTGCCAGCAGGGGGACTGGGACCCCAAAGGGAGAGACCCAGTACTTC.